This is a list of T cell receptor beta chains from one sample in a study of graft-versus-host responses after intestinal transplantation. Their target antigens are unknown. Generated by immunoSEQ multiplex PCR, the TCRdb table keeps only in-frame clones and is missing some. Of some 110,000 clones listed, more than 85% are singletons. Sample: unstimulated CD8+ T cells sorted from spleen or lymph node cells, taken before transplant. The receptors come from a human donor who was the organ donor for an intestinal transplant. Each CDR3 is given with its conserved first and last residue. The D gene is left open where the match is weak. Some rows have no size entry. The others give once, few or many, or a class for an expanded clone.

TRBD2 | . | TRBJ2-7 | TRBV2 | CASSAGGGSYEQYF | TGTGCCAGCAGTGCGGGGGGGGGCTCCTACGAGCAGTACTTC
. | . | TRBJ2-3 | TRBV9 | CASSVGGADTQYF | TGTGCCAGCAGCGTAGGGGGAGCAGATACGCAGTATTTT
TRBD1 | . | TRBJ2-2 | TRBV7-6 | CASSRGQGDTGELFF | TGTGCCAGCAGCCGCGGACAGGGGGACACCGGGGAGCTGTTTTTT
TRBD2 | . | TRBJ2-1 | TRBV5-1 | CASSFFETSAYNEQFF | TGCGCCAGCAGCTTTTTTGAGACTAGCGCTTACAATGAGCAGTTCTTC
TRBD2 | few | TRBJ2-7 | TRBV5-1 | CASSLIAGPSSYEQYF | TGCGCCAGCAGCTTGATAGCGGGGCCCAGCTCCTACGAGCAGTACTTC
TRBD1 | . | TRBJ1-3 | TRBV6-5 | CASSPGQGNTIYF | TGTGCCAGCAGTCCGGGACAGGGAAACACCATATATTTT
. | few | TRBJ2-7 | TRBV7-9 | CASSLGQISYEQYF | TGTGCCAGCAGCTTAGGTCAGATCTCCTACGAGCAGTACTTC
. | . | TRBJ1-6 | TRBV20-1 | CSASGSPLHF | TGCAGTGCTAGTGGTTCACCCCTCCACTTT
TRBD2 | . | TRBJ2-7 | TRBV4-2 | CASSQERALAGEEQYF | TGTGCCAGCAGCCAAGAGCGTGCCCTAGCGGGAGAAGAGCAGTACTTC
. | . | TRBJ2-5 | TRBV6-6 | CASSYPEGGTKTQYF | TGTGCCAGCAGTTACCCGGAGGGGGGCACGAAGACCCAGTACTTC
TRBD1 | once | TRBJ2-5 | TRBV5-1 | CASSLGQGLQETQYF | TGCGCCAGCAGCTTGGGACAGGGGCTACAAGAGACCCAGTACTTC
. | . | TRBJ2-2 | TRBV12-1 | CASSFRDTNTGELFF | TGTGCCAGCAGCTTCCGGGACACGAACACCGGGGAGCTGTTTTTT
TRBD1 | . | TRBJ2-5 | TRBV19 | CAVSTGAETQYF | TGTGCCGTATCGACAGGGGCAGAGACCCAGTACTTC
. | . | TRBJ2-7 | TRBV7-2 | CASSLGLEQYF | TGTGCCAGCAGCTTAGGACTCGAGCAGTACTTC
. | once | TRBJ1-1 | TRBV4-1 | CASSPPAGASEAFF | TGCGCCAGCAGCCCGCCGGCGGGGGCCTCTGAAGCTTTCTTT
TRBD1 | . | TRBJ1-2 | TRBV11-2 | CASSLGGTGWIWGYTF | TGTGCCAGCAGCTTAGGTGGGACAGGGTGGATATGGGGCTACACCTTC
TRBD2 | . | TRBJ2-1 | TRBV6-1 | CASSPLAGGGDEQFF | TGTGCCAGCAGCCCACTAGCGGGAGGTGGCGATGAGCAGTTCTTC
. | . | TRBJ2-7 | TRBV9 | CASSVGDGFYEQYF | TGTGCCAGCAGCGTGGGGGACGGATTCTACGAGCAGTACTTC
. | . | TRBJ2-5 | TRBV5-4 | CASSTSSQETQYF | TGTGCCAGCAGCACTAGTTCCCAAGAGACCCAGTACTTC
. | . | TRBJ1-3 | TRBV27 | CASSSRGGGNTIYF | TGTGCCAGCAGTTCCAGGGGTGGGGGAAACACCATATATTTT
. | few | TRBJ2-7 | TRBV2 | CASTETGEPQYF | TGTGCCAGCACCGAGACGGGGGAGCCGCAGTACTTC
. | . | TRBJ1-2 | TRBV5-1 | CASSFAGFNYGYTF | TGCGCCAGCAGCTTTGCGGGGTTTAACTATGGCTACACCTTC
. | . | TRBJ1-4 | TRBV6-1 | CASSEAYGEEEKLFF | TGTGCCAGCAGTGAAGCATACGGTGAGGAAGAAAAACTGTTTTTT
. | once | TRBJ2-1 | TRBV4-1 | CASSQGGREQFF | TGCGCCAGCAGCCAAGGAGGGAGGGAGCAGTTCTTC
TRBD2 | once | TRBJ2-5 | TRBV7-6 | CASSFEREQETQYF | TGTGCCAGCAGCTTCGAGCGGGAGCAAGAGACCCAGTACTTC
. | . | TRBJ1-2 | TRBV4-1 | CASSPFQGPANYGYTF | TGCGCCAGCAGCCCCTTTCAGGGGCCCGCTAACTATGGCTACACCTTC
. | . | TRBJ1-2 | TRBV4-1 | CASSHTASGYGYTF | TGCGCCAGCAGCCACACCGCCAGCGGCTATGGCTACACCTTC
. | once | TRBJ2-7 | TRBV29-1 | CSVEDRSLSYEQYF | TGCAGCGTGGAAGACAGGAGCCTTTCCTACGAGCAGTACTTC
. | . | TRBJ2-5 | TRBV27 | CASSWDKETQYF | TGTGCCAGCAGTTGGGACAAAGAGACCCAGTACTTC
TRBD2 | . | TRBJ2-7 | TRBV11-2 | CASSLVLAGGVFYEQYF | TGTGCCAGCAGCTTAGTACTAGCGGGAGGGGTATTTTACGAGCAGTACTTC
. | . | TRBJ2-7 | TRBV10-3 | CAIRASMGQYF | TGTGCCATCAGGGCTAGCATGGGGCAGTACTTC
. | . | TRBJ2-7 | TRBV29-1 | CSVSWESDEQYF | TGCAGCGTTTCCTGGGAGTCGGACGAGCAGTACTTC
. | . | TRBJ1-5 | TRBV2 | CASSDQVSNQPQHF | TGTGCCAGCAGTGATCAGGTCAGCAATCAGCCCCAGCATTTT
. | . | TRBJ2-7 | TRBV29-1 | CSVEGGGGSYEQYF | TGCAGCGTTGAAGGGGGTGGGGGTTCCTACGAGCAGTACTTC
TRBD1 | . | TRBJ2-7 | TRBV5-4 | CASGPGQGYEQYF | TGTGCCAGCGGTCCGGGACAGGGGTACGAGCAGTACTTC
. | . | TRBJ2-1 | TRBV27 | CASSLTDTYNEQFF | TGTGCCAGCAGTCTGACAGATACCTACAATGAGCAGTTCTTC
TRBD1 | once | TRBJ2-3 | TRBV19 | CASSIWTGAADTQYF | TGTGCCAGTAGTATCTGGACAGGGGCCGCAGATACGCAGTATTTT